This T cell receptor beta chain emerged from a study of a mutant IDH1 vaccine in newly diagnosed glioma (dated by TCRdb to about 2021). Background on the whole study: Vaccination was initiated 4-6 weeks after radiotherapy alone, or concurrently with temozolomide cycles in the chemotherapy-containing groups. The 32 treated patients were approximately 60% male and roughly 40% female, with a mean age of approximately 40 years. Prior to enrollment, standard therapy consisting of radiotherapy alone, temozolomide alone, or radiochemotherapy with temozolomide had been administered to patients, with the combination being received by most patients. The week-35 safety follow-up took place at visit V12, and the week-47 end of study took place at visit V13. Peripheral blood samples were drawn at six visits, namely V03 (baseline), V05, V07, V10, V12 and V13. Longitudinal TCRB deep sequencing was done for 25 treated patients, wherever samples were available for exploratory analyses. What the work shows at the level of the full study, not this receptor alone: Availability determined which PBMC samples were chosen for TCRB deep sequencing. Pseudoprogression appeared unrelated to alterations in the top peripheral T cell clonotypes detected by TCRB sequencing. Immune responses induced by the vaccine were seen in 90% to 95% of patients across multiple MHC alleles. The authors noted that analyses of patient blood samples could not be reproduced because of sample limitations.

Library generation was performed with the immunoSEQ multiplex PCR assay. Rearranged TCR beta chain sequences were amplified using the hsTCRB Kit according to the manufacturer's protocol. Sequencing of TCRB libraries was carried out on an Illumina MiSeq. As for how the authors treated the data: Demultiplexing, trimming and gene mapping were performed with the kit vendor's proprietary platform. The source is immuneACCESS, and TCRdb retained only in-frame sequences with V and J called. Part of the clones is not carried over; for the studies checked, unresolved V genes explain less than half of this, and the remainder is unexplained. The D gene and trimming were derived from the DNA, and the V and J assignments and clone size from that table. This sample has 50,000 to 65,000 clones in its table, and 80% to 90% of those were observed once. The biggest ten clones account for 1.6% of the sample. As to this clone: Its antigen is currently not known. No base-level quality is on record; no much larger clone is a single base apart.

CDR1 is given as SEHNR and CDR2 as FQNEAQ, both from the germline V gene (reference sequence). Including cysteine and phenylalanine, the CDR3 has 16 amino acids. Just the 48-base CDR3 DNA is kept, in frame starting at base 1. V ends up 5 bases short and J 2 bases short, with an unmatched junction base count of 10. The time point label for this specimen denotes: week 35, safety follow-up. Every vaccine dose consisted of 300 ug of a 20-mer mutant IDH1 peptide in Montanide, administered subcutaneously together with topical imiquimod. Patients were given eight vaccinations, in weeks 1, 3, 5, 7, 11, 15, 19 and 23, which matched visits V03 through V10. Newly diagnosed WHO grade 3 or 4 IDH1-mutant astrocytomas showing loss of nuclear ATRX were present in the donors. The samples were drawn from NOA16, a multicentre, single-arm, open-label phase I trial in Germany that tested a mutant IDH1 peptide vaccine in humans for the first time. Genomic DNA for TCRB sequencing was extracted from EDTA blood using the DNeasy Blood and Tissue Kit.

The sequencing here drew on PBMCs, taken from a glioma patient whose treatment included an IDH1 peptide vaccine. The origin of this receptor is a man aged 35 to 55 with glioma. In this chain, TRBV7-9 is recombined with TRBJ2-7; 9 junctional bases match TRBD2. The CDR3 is CASSRSVASGTYEQYF. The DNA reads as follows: TGTGCCAGCAGCCGCTCGGTGGCTAGCGGGACCTACGAGCAGTACTTC.